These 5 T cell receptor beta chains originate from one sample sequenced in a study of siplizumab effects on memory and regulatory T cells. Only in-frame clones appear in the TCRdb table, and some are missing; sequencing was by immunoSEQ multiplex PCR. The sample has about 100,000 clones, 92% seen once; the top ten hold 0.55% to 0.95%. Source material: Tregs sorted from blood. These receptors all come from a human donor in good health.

The CDR3, as DNA: TGTGCCAGCAGTGAATACTCGGGTCGCAGGGAGCAGTACTTC. Its protein product is CASSEYSGRREQYF. The chain is built from TRBV25-1 and TRBJ2-7; D is unresolved. V lost 0 bases, J lost 7 bases, and 13 bases lay in between. The CDR3 is made up of 14 amino acids. Per germline, CDR1 MGHDK and CDR2 SYGVNS.

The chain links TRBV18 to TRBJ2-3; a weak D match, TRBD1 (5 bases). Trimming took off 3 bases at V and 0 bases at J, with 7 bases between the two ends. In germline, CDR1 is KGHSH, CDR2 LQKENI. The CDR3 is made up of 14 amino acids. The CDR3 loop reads CASSPGASTDTQYF. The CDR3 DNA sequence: TGTGCCAGCTCACCTGGGGCCAGCACAGATACGCAGTATTTT.

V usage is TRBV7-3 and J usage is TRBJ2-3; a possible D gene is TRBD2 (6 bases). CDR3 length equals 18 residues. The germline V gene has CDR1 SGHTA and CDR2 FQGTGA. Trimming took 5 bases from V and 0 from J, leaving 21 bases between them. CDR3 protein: CASSITARGFTSTDTQYF. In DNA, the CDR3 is TGTGCCAGCAGCATTACTGCTCGGGGGTTTACAAGCACAGATACGCAGTATTTT.

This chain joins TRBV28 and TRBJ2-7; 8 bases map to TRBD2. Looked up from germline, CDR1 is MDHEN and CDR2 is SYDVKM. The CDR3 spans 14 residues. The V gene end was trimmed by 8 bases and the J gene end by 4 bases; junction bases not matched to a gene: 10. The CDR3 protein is CASGGGGTSYEQYF. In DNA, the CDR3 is TGTGCCAGCGGGGGCGGGGGGACGAGTTACGAGCAGTACTTC.

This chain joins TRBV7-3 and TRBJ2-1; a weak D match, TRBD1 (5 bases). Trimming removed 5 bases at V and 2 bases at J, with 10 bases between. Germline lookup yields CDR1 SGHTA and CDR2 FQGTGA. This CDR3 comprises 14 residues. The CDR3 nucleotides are TGTGCCAGCAGCACCTGGGGCGCCTACAATGAGCAGTTCTTC. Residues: CASSTWGAYNEQFF.